The 20 T cell receptor beta chains presented below share a single source sample, sequenced in a study of beta chain features in type 1 diabetes. Study-wide points: People with Type 1 diabetes carried modestly yet significantly shorter TCRB CDR3s in all four CD4+ subsets.

Investigators reverse transcribed all isolated RNA, so they sequenced expressed TCRB transcripts. Assay used: immunoSEQ multiplex PCR; TCRdb lists only in-frame clones, some missing. The sample includes hundreds of thousands of clones, roughly a tenth of them seen just once. These receptors have no identified antigens. The sample was naive CD4+ T cells from blood. These receptors came from a young man with type 1 diabetes.

The chain has TRBV4-3 and TRBJ2-7, with a weak D call TRBD1 (6 bases). The V gene's germline CDR1 is LGHNA and CDR2 YSLEER. There are 16 residues in the CDR3. V lost 2 bases, J lost 6 bases, and 20 bases lay in between. CDR3 in DNA: TGCGCCAGCAGCCAATTTACGTCCGGGACACGGGGCGAGCAGTACTTC. This gives the protein CASSQFTSGTRGEQYF.

This clone occurred a few times. The V gene is TRBV6-5, the J gene TRBJ1-1; D ambiguous. V lost 0 bases to trimming and J lost 8 bases, with 10 bases between them. The germline gives CDR1 MNHEY, CDR2 SVGAGI. The CDR3 is made up of 13 amino acids. CDR3 in amino acids: CASSYSFSREAFF. In nucleotides, the CDR3 is TGTGCCAGCAGTTACTCATTCAGCAGGGAAGCTTTCTTT.

This rearrangement joins TRBV9 to TRBJ2-2; 10 nucleotides match TRBD1. CDR1 and CDR2 from the germline V gene are SGDLS and YYNGEE. CDR3 length: 15 residues. With V trimmed by 3 bases and J by 5 bases, 4 bases remained unmatched. The CDR3 nucleotides read TGTGCCAGCAGCGCGCGGACAGGGGGAACCGGGGAGCTGTTTTTT. This encodes CASSARTGGTGELFF.

This clone was seen only a few times. The chain has TRBV5-1 and TRBJ2-5, with 7 bases fitting TRBD2. Germline lookup yields CDR1 SGHRS and CDR2 YFSETQ. Losses at the gene ends were 4 bases for V and 7 bases for J; bases not matched to a gene: 7. The CDR3 is 13 amino acids. This CDR3 is CASSTTGGGTQYF. The CDR3 region has the DNA TGCGCCAGCAGCACGACGGGCGGGGGGACCCAGTACTTC. Drawing the rest from reference TRBV5-1 and TRBJ2-5, the complete variable domain is KAGVTQTPRYLIKTRGQQVTLSCSPISGHRSVSWYQQTPGQGLQFLFEYFSETQRNKGNFPGRFSGRQFSNSRSEMNVSTLELGDSALYLCASSTTGGGTQYFGPGTRLLVL.

This clone was counted a few times. The chain uses TRBV9 and TRBJ1-4; 8 positions match TRBD1. CDR1 is SGDLS, CDR2 YYNGEE, per germline. The length of the CDR3 is 15 residues. V was pared by 5 bases and J by 1 base, with 4 bases of the junction left unmatched. CDR3 sequence: CASSKGQGTNEKLFF. CDR3 bases: TGTGCCAGCAGTAAAGGACAGGGAACTAATGAAAAACTGTTTTTT.

Only a few counts were recorded for this clone. V and J are TRBV29-1 and TRBJ2-7; 13 positions match TRBD2. Germline V lookup: CDR1 SQVTM, CDR2 ANQGSEA. The CDR3 consists of 13 residues. Trimming at V came to 6 bases and at J to 4 bases, leaving 3 bases not matched to a gene. CDR3: CSVGTSGAYEQYF. CDR3 DNA: TGCAGCGTCGGGACTAGCGGGGCGTACGAGCAGTACTTC.

This clone showed up just a few times. The chain is built from TRBV11-2 and TRBJ2-3, with D perhaps matching TRBD2 (6 bases). The ends were cut back, 1 base at V and 3 bases at J, with 11 bases in the middle. Germline-derived CDR1 and CDR2 are SGHAT and FQNNGV. The CDR3 loop spans 15 amino acids. In DNA, the CDR3 is TGTGCCAGCAGCTTAGCGTTCGCGGGGACAGATACGCAGTATTTT. Its translation is CASSLAFAGTDTQYF. The whole variable domain, remainder taken from reference TRBV11-2 and TRBJ2-3, is EAGVAQSPRYKIIEKRQSVAFWCNPISGHATLYWYQQILGQGPKLLIQFQNNGVVDDSQLPKDRFSAERLKGVDSTLKIQPAKLEDSAVYLCASSLAFAGTDTQYFGPGTRLTVL.

The genes are TRBV5-4 and TRBJ2-3; TRBD2 matches 10 bases. J gave up 3 bases and V 1 base, and 5 bases lay outside the gene matches. The germline CDR1 and CDR2 sequences are SGHNT and YYREEE (reference sequence). The CDR3 loop spans 16 amino acids. The CDR3 DNA follows: TGTGCCAGCAGCTTGAGAGCGGGGGGGCATACAGATACGCAGTATTTT. The encoded protein is CASSLRAGGHTDTQYF.

The V gene is TRBV2, the J gene TRBJ1-6; 11 bases align to TRBD1. Germline lookup yields CDR1 SNHLY and CDR2 FYNNEI. Losses at the gene ends were 5 bases for V and 8 bases for J; bases not matched to a gene: 2. There are 14 residues in the CDR3. CDR3 sequence: CASSRTGGDSPLHF. In DNA form, the CDR3 reads TGTGCCAGCAGTAGGACAGGGGGCGATTCACCCCTCCACTTT.

The chain links TRBV19 to TRBJ1-5; D remains unclear. There are 15 residues in the CDR3. Germline V gene data show CDR1 as LNHDA and CDR2 as SQIVND (reference sequence). V lost 5 bases and J 3 bases, leaving 14 bases between the germline ends. CDR3 region: CASSASAGVNQPQHF. The CDR3 bases are TGTGCCAGTAGTGCATCTGCAGGCGTCAATCAGCCCCAGCATTTT.

This sequence joins TRBV27 and TRBJ2-5; 8 bases match TRBD1. Trimming cost V 5 bases and J 3 bases; bases outside gene matches: 5. The CDR3 is made up of 14 amino acids. Looked up from germline, CDR1 is MNHEY and CDR2 is SMNVEV (reference sequence). The CDR3 bases are TGTGCCAGCAGTCCAAGGACAGGGAAAGAGACCCAGTACTTC. Its translation: CASSPRTGKETQYF.

V and J are TRBV20-1 and TRBJ1-2; D is possibly TRBD1 (5 bases). CDR1 and CDR2 (germline): DFQATT, SNEGSKA (reference sequence). This CDR3 comprises 11 residues. V lost 3 bases and J lost 10, with 12 bases in between. CDR3: CSASQGSDYTF. The DNA for the CDR3 is TGCAGTGCTAGCCAGGGTAGTGACTACACCTTC.

Only a few counts were recorded for this clone. The genes are TRBV5-1 and TRBJ2-2, with TRBD1 identical over 7 bases. This CDR3 comprises 16 residues. The trim removed 4 bases at V and 0 bases at J, leaving 6 bases unmatched. Germline CDR1 is SGHRS and CDR2 is YFSETQ. CDR3 protein: CASSGPGQTNTGELFF. CDR3 sequence (DNA): TGCGCCAGCAGCGGTCCGGGACAGACGAACACCGGGGAGCTGTTTTTT. Variable domain in full (rest from reference TRBV5-1 and TRBJ2-2): KAGVTQTPRYLIKTRGQQVTLSCSPISGHRSVSWYQQTPGQGLQFLFEYFSETQRNKGNFPGRFSGRQFSNSRSEMNVSTLELGDSALYLCASSGPGQTNTGELFFGEGSRLTVL.

This clone showed up just a few times. The V and J genes are TRBV7-3 and TRBJ2-5; 12 bases map to TRBD1. CDR3 length equals 15 residues. Germline V gives CDR1 SGHTA, CDR2 FQGTGA. V gave up 5 bases and J gave up 4 bases; unmatched junction bases: 5. The CDR3 region has the DNA TGTGCCAGCAGCGACGGGACAGGGGGCCCAGAGACCCAGTACTTC. Translation: CASSDGTGGPETQYF.

This clone was counted a few times. J is TRBJ2-1 and V is TRBV6-1, with D hard to call. The CDR3 sequence is 13 residues long. The germline CDR1 and CDR2 sequences are MNHNS and SASEGT. The V end lost 4 bases, the J end lost 2 bases, and 6 bases lay between the germline ends. For the CDR3, the DNA is TGTGCCAGCAGTGGAGAGACCTACAATGAGCAGTTCTTC. The encoded protein is CASSGETYNEQFF.

CDR3: CASSKLLDTQYF. CDR3 sequence (DNA): TGTGCCAGCAGCAAACTACTGGATACGCAGTATTTT. The gene calls are TRBV9 and TRBJ2-3; D gene unclear. CDR1 is SGDLS and CDR2 is YYNGEE in the germline V gene. Trimming removed 4 bases at V and 6 bases at J, with 9 bases between. The CDR3 is made up of 12 amino acids.

This clone has only a few counts. The genes are TRBV18 and TRBJ2-7, with 11 bases matching TRBD1. CDR1 and CDR2 from the germline V gene are KGHSH and LQKENI. Unmatched junction bases numbered 3, after V lost 5 bases and J lost 0 bases. The CDR3 runs 15 residues. The CDR3 DNA sequence: TGTGCCAGCTCAAGGGACAGGGGGAGCTCCTACGAGCAGTACTTC. Encoded protein: CASSRDRGSSYEQYF.

The chain recombines TRBV5-6 with TRBJ2-5; D possibly corresponds to TRBD1 (5 bases). Germline CDR1 reads SGHDT; CDR2 reads YYEEEE. Trimming pared 4 bases from V and 4 bases from J, leaving 14 bases between. The CDR3 runs to 14 residues. The CDR3 DNA sequence: TGTGCCAGCAGCCCTCCACAGGTTATAGAGACCCAGTACTTC. This translates into CASSPPQVIETQYF.

This clone has more than one count but fewer than ten. The chain combines TRBV29-1 with TRBJ2-7; D may be TRBD1 (5 bases). The CDR3 is 12 amino acids. CDR1 and CDR2 (germline): SQVTM, ANQGSEA. V gave up 4 bases and J gave up 2 bases, with 9 bases separating them. CDR3 in amino acids: CSVVPGPYEQYF. The CDR3 DNA reads TGCAGCGTTGTGCCAGGGCCCTACGAGCAGTACTTC.

V and J are TRBV5-4 and TRBJ1-5; D is undetermined. Germline V gives CDR1 SGHNT, CDR2 YYREEE (reference sequence). V lost 4 bases and J 7 bases, leaving 12 bases between the germline ends. The CDR3 has 13 residues. The CDR3 loop is CASSPEGGQPQHF. As DNA, the CDR3 is TGTGCCAGCAGCCCTGAGGGCGGACAGCCCCAGCATTTT. The full variable domain, with the rest looked up from reference TRBV5-4 and TRBJ1-5, is ETGVTQSPTHLIKTRGQQVTLRCSSQSGHNTVSWYQQALGQGPQFIFQYYREEENGRGNFPPRFSGLQFPNYSSELNVNALELDDSALYLCASSPEGGQPQHFGDGTRLSIL.